The 4 T cell receptor beta chains presented below share a single source sample, sequenced in a study of a mutant IDH1 vaccine in newly diagnosed glioma. These receptors' antigens are unknown. Time point denoted: week 47, end of study. All doses held 300 ug of mutant IDH1 20-mer peptide, with topical imiquimod. The assay was immunoSEQ multiplex PCR, and TCRdb's table has in-frame clones only and misses some. The sample lists some 25,000 clones; about 81% were seen once. This specimen consisted of PBMCs, obtained from a glioma patient whose treatment included an IDH1 peptide vaccine. Receptors were obtained from a man between 40 and 49 years old with glioma. Some clones in this sample may be carry-over from other donors' samples.

This clone has just one count. The chain employs TRBV19 and TRBJ1-5; maybe TRBD1 (6 bases). The ends were cut back, 6 bases at V and 7 bases at J, with 19 bases in the middle. Germline V gene sequence: CDR1 LNHDA, CDR2 SQIVND (reference sequence). The CDR3 sequence is 15 residues long. The DNA of the CDR3 is TGTGCCAGTAGGATAAAGACAGGAGGATACCAGCCCCAGCATTTT. Its translation is CASRIKTGGYQPQHF.

The V call is TRBV7-9, the J call TRBJ2-5; D is unresolved. This CDR3 has 15 residues. Germline CDR1 is SEHNR and CDR2 is FQNEAQ (reference sequence). Between the trimmed V and J ends, which lost 2 bases and 3 bases, there was a span of 13 bases. This CDR3 reads CASSLTNVPEETQYF. CDR3 in DNA: TGTGCCAGCAGCTTAACAAACGTCCCCGAAGAGACCCAGTACTTC.

V gene TRBV5-5 combines with J gene TRBJ1-4; possible D gene TRBD1, 5 bases. Germline V CDR1 and CDR2: SGHKS, YYEKEE (reference sequence). Trimming took 4 bases from V and 4 from J, leaving 11 bases between them. There are 14 residues in the CDR3. The DNA for the CDR3 is TGTGCCAGCAGCCGCCGGGACTTTAATGAAAAACTGTTTTTT. It codes for CASSRRDFNEKLFF.

The chain recombines TRBV15 with TRBJ2-1; D remains unclear. Between the trimmed V and J ends, which lost 1 base and 7 bases, there was a span of 11 bases. This CDR3 has 14 residues. Germline V gene lookup returns CDR1 LNHNV and CDR2 YYDKDF (reference sequence). The CDR3 sequence: CATSRAIYINEQFF. CDR3 nucleotides: TGTGCCACCAGCAGAGCTATCTACATTAATGAGCAGTTCTTC.